The rows below give T cell receptor beta chains drawn from one sample of a study of T cells in Graves' hyperthyroidism and ophthalmopathy. TCRdb re-called the multiplex PCR reads with MiXCR, one entry per CDR3 protein. Among around 300,000 distinct CDR3 sequences listed, approximately 15% were seen once. The specimen was blood. These receptor sequences come from a woman aged 25 to 39 with Graves' hyperthyroidism. The CDR3 runs from the conserved cysteine through the conserved F or W.

V	J	CDR3
TRBV20-1	TRBJ1-3	CSARVERGGFGNTIYF
TRBV7-6	TRBJ1-3	CASSLGVELDTIYF
TRBV27	TRBJ2-6	CASALRRSGANVLTF
TRBV7-8	TRBJ1-5	CASSSDRIPHIGGQPQHF
TRBV20-1	TRBJ2-3	CSARRGPDTQYF
TRBV12-3/TRBV12-4	TRBJ1-5	CASRGEGSQPQHF
TRBV5-1	TRBJ2-7	CASSRTDSSYEQYF
TRBV11-2	TRBJ2-1	CASSLGRQDEQFF
TRBV20-1	TRBJ2-5	CSAGIAGRGTQYF
TRBV7-2	TRBJ2-3	CASSLAVADTQYF
TRBV2	TRBJ1-5	CASSPGTSDQPQHF
TRBV28	TRBJ1-6	CASRSSSYNSPLHF
TRBV13	TRBJ2-7	CASSLQGESYEQYF
TRBV7-9	TRBJ2-7	CASSSESHEQYF
TRBV9	TRBJ2-1	CASSVGIGAGEGSGEQFF
TRBV19	TRBJ1-2	CASSGQFSYGYTF
TRBV28	TRBJ1-5	CASSFRGQPQHF
TRBV28	TRBJ2-1	CASSTPTSGRFNEQFF
TRBV6-1	TRBJ1-5	CASSDGNTQVKHF
TRBV19	TRBJ2-2	CASLAGGWTGELFF
TRBV15	TRBJ2-1	CATSRDGRGGNEQFF
TRBV12-3/TRBV12-4	TRBJ2-7	CASSFRTTTYEQYF
TRBV7-3	TRBJ2-3	CASSLRGRSGSPDTQYF
TRBV28	TRBJ1-6	CASGMDVMRRSPLHF
TRBV28	TRBJ2-1	CASSSGLSEQFF
TRBV27	TRBJ2-7	CASLSLGNPHEQYF
TRBV28	TRBJ2-3	CASSSYEVTDGTDTQYF
TRBV20-1	TRBJ2-3	CSASSLAGVTADTQYF
TRBV2	TRBJ2-1	CASSVWRSNEQFF
TRBV2	TRBJ1-5	CASRTLGQDRGPQHF
TRBV6-1	TRBJ2-7	CASTKGGSSYEQYF